This is a list of T cell receptor beta chains from one sample in a study of beta chain features in type 1 diabetes. Assay used: immunoSEQ multiplex PCR; TCRdb lists only in-frame clones, some missing. The sample has more than 150,000 clones, more than 10% seen once. Sequenced: central memory CD4+ T cells from blood. The receptors derive from a woman between 18 and 29 years old in good health. CDR3s include the opening cysteine and the closing phenylalanine or tryptophan. Fields, in order: D gene, J gene, clone size, V gene, CDR3 protein, CDR3 DNA. The D gene is left open where the match is weak. Clone size is shown for a subset of rows, as once, few, many or a class of expanded clone.

>TRBD1|TRBJ2-7|NA|TRBV6-5
CASSFETGIYEQYF
TGTGCCAGCAGTTTTGAGACAGGGATCTACGAGCAGTACTTC
>NA|TRBJ2-5|NA|TRBV29-1
CSVGGGTGGGETQYF
TGCAGCGTTGGGGGAGGGACAGGAGGTGGAGAGACCCAGTACTTC
>TRBD2|TRBJ2-5|NA|TRBV5-1
CASSSRWTSGQETQYF
TGCGCCAGCAGCTCCCGCTGGACTAGCGGCCAAGAGACCCAGTACTTC
>NA|TRBJ1-2|few|TRBV5-1
CASSFSQRGSNYGYTF
TGCGCCAGCAGCTTCTCTCAGCGCGGTTCTAACTATGGCTACACCTTC
>TRBD2|TRBJ2-1|NA|TRBV5-1
CASSLAAGGADEQFF
TGCGCCAGCAGCTTGGCTGCGGGAGGAGCGGATGAGCAGTTCTTC
>TRBD2|TRBJ2-5|NA|TRBV7-8
CASSFRLAPQETQYF
TGTGCCAGCAGTTTCCGACTAGCCCCTCAAGAGACCCAGTACTTC
>TRBD1|TRBJ1-4|NA|TRBV28
CASGWTGKSNEKLFF
TGTGCCAGCGGTTGGACAGGAAAATCTAATGAAAAACTGTTTTTT
>TRBD1|TRBJ1-2|NA|TRBV7-2
CASSFDRAGYGYTF
TGTGCCAGCAGCTTTGACAGGGCGGGCTATGGCTACACCTTC
>TRBD1|TRBJ2-7|few|TRBV23-1
CASSQLHRGPREEQYF
TGCGCCAGCAGTCAGCTCCACAGGGGGCCCAGGGAGGAGCAGTACTTC
>NA|TRBJ1-1|few|TRBV9
CASSVVLSGNTEAFF
TGTGCCAGCAGCGTAGTGCTGTCCGGGAACACTGAAGCTTTCTTT
>TRBD1|TRBJ1-2|few|TRBV5-4
CASSLLRDRVPYGYTF
TGTGCCAGCAGCTTACTCCGGGACAGGGTCCCCTATGGCTACACCTTC
>TRBD1|TRBJ2-3|NA|TRBV19
CASSWDRVDTQYF
TGTGCCAGTAGTTGGGACAGGGTCGATACGCAGTATTTT
>TRBD1|TRBJ1-1|few|TRBV7-8
CASSRQGNTEAFF
TGTGCCAGCAGCCGACAGGGCAACACTGAAGCTTTCTTT
>NA|TRBJ2-3|many|TRBV29-1
CSVEGKVTQYF
TGCAGCGTTGAGGGCAAAGTGACGCAGTATTTT
>NA|TRBJ2-2|few|TRBV30
CAWSIGTGELFF
TGTGCCTGGAGTATCGGCACCGGGGAGCTGTTTTTT
>TRBD2|TRBJ2-7|few|TRBV4-2
CASSAGGPLPEQYF
TGTGCCAGCAGCGCGGGGGGACCTCTCCCCGAGCAGTACTTC
>TRBD1|TRBJ2-3|few|TRBV9
CASSATGSTDTQYF
TGTGCCAGCAGCGCGACAGGGAGCACAGATACGCAGTATTTT
>NA|TRBJ1-1|NA|TRBV30
CAWTSQGDLEAFF
TGTGCCTGGACTTCACAGGGCGACCTTGAAGCTTTCTTT
>NA|TRBJ2-1|NA|TRBV6-5
CASSSRVNEQFF
TGTGCCAGCAGTTCCAGGGTGAATGAGCAGTTCTTC
>TRBD1|TRBJ2-7|NA|TRBV29-1
CSVGRDRDSEQYF
TGCAGCGTTGGCCGGGACAGGGATAGCGAGCAGTACTTC
>NA|TRBJ2-7|NA|TRBV20-1
CSGRKRDEQYF
TGCAGTGGAAGGAAGAGGGACGAGCAGTACTTC
>NA|TRBJ1-5|NA|TRBV30
CAWSRTVMGQPQHF
TGTGCCTGGAGTAGGACAGTCATGGGTCAGCCCCAGCATTTT
>TRBD1|TRBJ1-5|few|TRBV19
CASNTGGGQPQHF
TGTGCCAGCAATACAGGGGGCGGTCAGCCCCAGCATTTT
>TRBD2|TRBJ2-7|few|TRBV5-1
CASSLPGRGAYEQYF
TGCGCCAGCAGCTTGCCCGGGAGGGGAGCCTACGAGCAGTACTTC
>NA|TRBJ1-4|NA|TRBV5-4
CASSRGEGHEKLFF
TGTGCCAGCAGCCGGGGGGAAGGACATGAAAAACTGTTTTTT
>TRBD1|TRBJ1-1|few|TRBV28
CASRSGGGTEAFF
TGTGCCAGCAGATCAGGGGGTGGCACTGAAGCTTTCTTT
>TRBD1|TRBJ2-1|few|TRBV9
CASSLSGQGKNEQFF
TGTGCCAGCAGCCTTTCCGGACAGGGGAAAAATGAGCAGTTCTTC
>NA|TRBJ2-3|many|TRBV30
CAWELLSTDTQYF
TGTGCCTGGGAACTCCTAAGCACAGATACGCAGTATTTT
>NA|TRBJ2-7|NA|TRBV7-9
CASSLQGTEQYF
TGTGCCAGCAGCTTACAGGGGACCGAGCAGTACTTC
>NA|TRBJ2-5|NA|TRBV7-2
CASSPLAPPQETQYF
TGTGCCAGCAGTCCCTTGGCCCCCCCACAAGAGACCCAGTACTTC
>NA|TRBJ1-1|NA|TRBV29-1
CSVGRRGTEAFF
TGCAGCGTTGGTAGGAGGGGCACTGAAGCTTTCTTT
>TRBD2|TRBJ2-5|NA|TRBV7-9
CASSLGGLSETQYF
TGTGCCAGCAGCTTAGGGGGACTATCGGAGACCCAGTACTTC
>TRBD2|TRBJ2-5|few|TRBV25-1
CASSEGGTSGPRETQYF
TGTGCCAGCAGTGAGGGCGGGACTAGCGGGCCCAGGGAGACCCAGTACTTC
>NA|TRBJ2-2|few|TRBV7-8
CASSHFSANTGELFF
TGTGCCAGCAGCCATTTCTCGGCGAACACCGGGGAGCTGTTTTTT
>NA|TRBJ2-5|NA|TRBV18
CASSPKDGLQETQYF
TGTGCCAGCTCACCCAAGGACGGACTCCAAGAGACCCAGTACTTC
>NA|TRBJ2-7|NA|TRBV6-6
CASSKGRVGYEQYF
TGTGCCAGCAGTAAAGGCAGGGTGGGGTACGAGCAGTACTTC
>NA|TRBJ1-1|NA|TRBV21-1
CASTTGDGHTEAFF
TGTGCCAGCACTACAGGGGATGGGCACACTGAAGCTTTCTTT
>TRBD1|TRBJ2-1|few|TRBV4-3
CASSQVTGTGGRNEQFF
TGCGCCAGCAGCCAAGTCACCGGGACAGGGGGCAGGAATGAGCAGTTCTTC
>NA|TRBJ2-4|NA|TRBV7-2
CASSSGIAKNIQYF
TGTGCCAGCAGCTCGGGAATTGCCAAAAACATTCAGTACTTC
>NA|TRBJ2-1|NA|TRBV5-4
CASKEGRGLDNEQFF
TGTGCCAGCAAGGAAGGGAGAGGCTTGGACAATGAGCAGTTCTTC
>TRBD1|TRBJ2-5|few|TRBV2
CATSTGAIEQYF
TGTGCCACCTCGACAGGGGCGATAGAGCAGTACTTC
>TRBD2|TRBJ2-3|few|TRBV6-6
CASSPRSSGIDTQYF
TGTGCCAGCAGTCCTCGAAGTAGCGGGATAGATACGCAGTATTTT
>TRBD2|TRBJ2-7|NA|TRBV7-2
CASSLKGKTSGPYEQYF
TGTGCCAGCAGCTTAAAAGGAAAGACTAGCGGTCCCTACGAGCAGTACTTC
>NA|TRBJ2-3|few|TRBV28
CASSLGGSTDTQYF
TGTGCCAGCAGTTTAGGCGGGAGCACAGATACGCAGTATTTT
>NA|TRBJ2-2|few|TRBV4-3
CASSQTSFVGSGELFF
TGCGCCAGCAGCCAAACTAGCTTCGTCGGCTCCGGGGAGCTGTTTTTT
>TRBD2|TRBJ2-1|NA|TRBV2
CASRREGPRDQFF
TGTGCCAGCAGGCGGGAGGGACCCAGGGACCAGTTCTTC
>NA|TRBJ2-5|few|TRBV7-2
CASSLARQETQYF
TGTGCCAGCAGCTTAGCACGGCAAGAGACCCAGTACTTC
>TRBD2|TRBJ2-3|NA|TRBV5-1
CASSSGTSGSTDTQYF
TGCGCCAGCAGCTCCGGGACTAGCGGGAGCACAGATACGCAGTATTTT
>NA|TRBJ1-2|NA|TRBV29-1
CSVEKGVSRGYTF
TGCAGCGTTGAAAAGGGGGTCTCCAGGGGCTACACCTTC
>NA|TRBJ1-1|few|TRBV5-6
CASSSRLRLNTEAFF
TGTGCCAGCAGCTCCCGTCTCAGGTTGAACACTGAAGCTTTCTTT
>NA|TRBJ1-4|NA|TRBV7-2
CASSRGLSNEKLFF
TGTGCCAGCAGCCGAGGGTTGTCTAATGAAAAACTGTTTTTT
>NA|TRBJ1-2|NA|TRBV7-2
CASSLSQYYGYTF
TGTGCCAGCAGCTTATCCCAGTACTATGGCTACACCTTC
>TRBD2|TRBJ2-5|few|TRBV4-1
CASSQLAAQETQYF
TGCGCCAGCAGCCAACTAGCGGCCCAAGAGACCCAGTACTTC
>NA|TRBJ2-7|NA|TRBV19
CASSGRTKAYEQYF
TGTGCCAGTAGTGGGCGGACAAAAGCCTACGAGCAGTACTTC
>NA|TRBJ2-7|few|TRBV10-3
CAISESQGEQYF
TGTGCCATCAGTGAGTCGCAGGGCGAGCAGTACTTC
>TRBD1|TRBJ2-7|few|TRBV5-1
CASRPGTGPYEQYF
TGCGCCAGCAGGCCCGGGACAGGGCCCTACGAGCAGTACTTC
>TRBD1|TRBJ2-5|few|TRBV14
CASSPGSYLDRVKETQYF
TGTGCCAGCAGCCCAGGATCCTACTTGGACAGGGTGAAAGAGACCCAGTACTTC
>NA|TRBJ2-5|few|TRBV5-1
CASSYSDRQETQYF
TGCGCCAGCAGCTACTCCGACAGGCAAGAGACCCAGTACTTC
>NA|TRBJ2-3|NA|TRBV5-1
CASSRAGGVSTDTQYF
TGCGCCAGCAGCCGCGCGGGCGGGGTTAGCACAGATACGCAGTATTTT